This TCR beta chain was profiled in a study of blood T cell repertoires in COVID-19. The V gene's germline CDR1 is GTSNPN and CDR2 SVGIG (reference sequence). Trimming removed 2 bases from V and 2 bases from J, with 10 bases in between. This CDR3 has 13 amino acids. Sequencing was performed with immunoSEQ multiplex PCR; in TCRdb, only in-frame clones are kept and a portion is missing. The sample includes around 470,000 clones, less than 95% of them seen just once. The genes are TRBV30 and TRBJ2-7; the D gene is possibly TRBD2 (5 bases). This receptor was taken from a man younger than 35 who had recovered from COVID-19. The source material was PBMCs or T cells enriched from blood (not recorded which). The CDR3 nucleotides read TGTGCCTGGAGTAGAGGGAGAGCCTACGAGCAGTACTTC. Translating gives CAWSRGRAYEQYF.